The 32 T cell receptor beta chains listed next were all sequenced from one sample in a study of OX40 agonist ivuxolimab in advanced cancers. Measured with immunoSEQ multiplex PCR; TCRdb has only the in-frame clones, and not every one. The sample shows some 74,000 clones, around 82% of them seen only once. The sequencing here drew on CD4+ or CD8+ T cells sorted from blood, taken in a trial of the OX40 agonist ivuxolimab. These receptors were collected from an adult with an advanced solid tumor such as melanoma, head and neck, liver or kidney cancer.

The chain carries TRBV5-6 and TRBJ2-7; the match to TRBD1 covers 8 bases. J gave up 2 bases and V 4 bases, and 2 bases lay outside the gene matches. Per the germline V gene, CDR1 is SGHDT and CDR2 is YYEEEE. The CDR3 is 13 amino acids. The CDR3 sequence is CASSPRGPYEQYF. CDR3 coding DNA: TGTGCCAGCAGCCCCAGGGGGCCCTACGAGCAGTACTTC.

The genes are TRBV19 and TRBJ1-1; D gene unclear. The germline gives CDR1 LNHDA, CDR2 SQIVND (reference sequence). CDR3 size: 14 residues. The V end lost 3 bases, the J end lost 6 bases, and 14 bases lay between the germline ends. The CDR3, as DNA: TGTGCCAGTAGTATCTCGACATTCGGATCTGAAGCTTTCTTT. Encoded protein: CASSISTFGSEAFF.

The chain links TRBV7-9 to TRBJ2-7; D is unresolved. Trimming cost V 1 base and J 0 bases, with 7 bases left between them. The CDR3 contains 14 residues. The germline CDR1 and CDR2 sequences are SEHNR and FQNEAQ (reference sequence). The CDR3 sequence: CASSLEEHSYEQYF. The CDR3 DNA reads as TGTGCCAGCAGCTTAGAAGAACACTCCTACGAGCAGTACTTC. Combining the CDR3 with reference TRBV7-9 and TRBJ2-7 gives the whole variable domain DTGVSQNPRHKITKRGQNVTFRCDPISEHNRLYWYRQTLGQGPEFLTYFQNEAQLEKSRLLSDRFSAERPKGSFSTLEIQRTEQGDSAMYLCASSLEEHSYEQYFGPGTRLTVT.

The CDR3 DNA reads TGTGCCAGCAGCTCTAGGACCGGGACCGGGGACTATGGCTACACCTTC. It is translated as CASSSRTGTGDYGYTF. J is TRBJ1-2 and V is TRBV7-2; possible D gene TRBD1, 5 bases. V was clipped by 4 bases and J by 3 bases, with 18 bases between them. The CDR3 is 16 residues long. The germline CDR1 and CDR2 sequences are SGHTA and FQGNSA.

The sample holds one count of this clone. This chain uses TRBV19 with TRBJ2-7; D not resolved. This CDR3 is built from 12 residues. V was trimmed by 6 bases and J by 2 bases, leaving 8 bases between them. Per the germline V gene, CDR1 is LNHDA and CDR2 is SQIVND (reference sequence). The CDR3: CASSPSAYEQYF. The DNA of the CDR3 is TGTGCCAGTAGCCCATCGGCCTACGAGCAGTACTTC.

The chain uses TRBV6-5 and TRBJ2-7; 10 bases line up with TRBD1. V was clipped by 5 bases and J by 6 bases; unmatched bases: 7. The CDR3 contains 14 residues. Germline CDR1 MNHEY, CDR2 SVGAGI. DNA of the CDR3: TGTGCCAGCAGTCTCGGGACAGGGGTTGTCGAGCAGTACTTC. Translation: CASSLGTGVVEQYF.

In DNA, the CDR3 is TGTGCCAGCGGAAGAATGGGACCAACAGATACGCAGTATTTT. This codes for CASGRMGPTDTQYF. This rearrangement joins TRBV11-2 to TRBJ2-3; D is possibly TRBD1 or TRBD2 (5 bases each). V was trimmed by 8 bases and J by 3 bases, leaving 15 bases between them. Germline loops: CDR1 SGHAT, CDR2 FQNNGV. There are 14 residues in the CDR3.

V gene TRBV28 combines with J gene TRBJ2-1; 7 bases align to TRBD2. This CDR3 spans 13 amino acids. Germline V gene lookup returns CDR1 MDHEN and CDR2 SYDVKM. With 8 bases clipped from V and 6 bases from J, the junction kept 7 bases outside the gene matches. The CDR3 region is CASGQRELNEQFF. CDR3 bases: TGTGCCAGCGGCCAGCGGGAACTCAATGAGCAGTTCTTC.

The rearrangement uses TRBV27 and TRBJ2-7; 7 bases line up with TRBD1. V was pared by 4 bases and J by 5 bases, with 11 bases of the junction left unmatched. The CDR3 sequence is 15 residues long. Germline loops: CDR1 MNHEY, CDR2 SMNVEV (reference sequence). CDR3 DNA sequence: TGTGCCAGCAGTTACCCTGGGGCTGGGACAGACGAGCAGTACTTC. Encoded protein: CASSYPGAGTDEQYF.

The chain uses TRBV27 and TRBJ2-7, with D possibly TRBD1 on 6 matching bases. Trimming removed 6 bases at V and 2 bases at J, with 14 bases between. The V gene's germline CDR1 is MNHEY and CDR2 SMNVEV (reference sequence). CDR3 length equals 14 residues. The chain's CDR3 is CASRRTDLTYEQYF. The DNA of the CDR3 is TGTGCCAGCAGACGGACAGACCTTACCTACGAGCAGTACTTC.

The CDR3 bases are TGTGCCAGTAGTAAGCTAGCGGGAGTCCATGAGCAGTTCTTC. Amino acid sequence: CASSKLAGVHEQFF. The chain couples TRBV19 to TRBJ2-1; 10 bases line up with TRBD2. The J segment lost 8 bases and the V segment lost 4 bases, leaving 5 bases of the junction unmatched. This CDR3 region has 14 residues. CDR1 LNHDA and CDR2 SQIVND come from the germline V gene (reference sequence).

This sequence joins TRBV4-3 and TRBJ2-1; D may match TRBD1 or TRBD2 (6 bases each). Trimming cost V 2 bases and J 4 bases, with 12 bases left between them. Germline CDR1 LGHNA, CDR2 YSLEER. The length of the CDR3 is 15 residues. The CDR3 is CASSQLLGGYNEQFF. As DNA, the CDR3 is TGCGCCAGCAGCCAACTCTTAGGGGGGTACAATGAGCAGTTCTTC.

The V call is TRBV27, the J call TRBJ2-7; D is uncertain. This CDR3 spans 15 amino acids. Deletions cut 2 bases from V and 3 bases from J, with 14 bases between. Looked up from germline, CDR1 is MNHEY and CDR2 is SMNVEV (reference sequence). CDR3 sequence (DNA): TGTGCCAGCAGTTTAGGTGTCCCCAAAGGCTACGAGCAGTACTTC. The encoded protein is CASSLGVPKGYEQYF.

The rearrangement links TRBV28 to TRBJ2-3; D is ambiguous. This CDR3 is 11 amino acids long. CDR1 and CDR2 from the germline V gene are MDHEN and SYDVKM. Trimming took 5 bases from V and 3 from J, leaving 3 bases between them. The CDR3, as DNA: TGTGCCAGCAGTAATACAGATACGCAGTATTTT. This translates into CASSNTDTQYF.

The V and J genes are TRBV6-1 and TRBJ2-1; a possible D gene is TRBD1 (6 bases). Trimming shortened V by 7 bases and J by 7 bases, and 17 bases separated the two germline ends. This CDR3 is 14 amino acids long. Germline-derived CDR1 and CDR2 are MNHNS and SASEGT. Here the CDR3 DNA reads TGTGCCAGCATTTCCGGACAGTTGGCTAATGAGCAGTTCTTC. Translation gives CASISGQLANEQFF.

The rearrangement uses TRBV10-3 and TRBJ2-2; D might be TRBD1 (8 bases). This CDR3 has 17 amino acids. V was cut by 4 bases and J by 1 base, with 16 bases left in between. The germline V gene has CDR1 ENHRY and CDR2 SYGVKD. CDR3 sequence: CAISGSTGGENTGELFF. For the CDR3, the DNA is TGTGCCATCAGTGGGTCTACAGGGGGGGAGAACACCGGGGAGCTGTTTTTT.

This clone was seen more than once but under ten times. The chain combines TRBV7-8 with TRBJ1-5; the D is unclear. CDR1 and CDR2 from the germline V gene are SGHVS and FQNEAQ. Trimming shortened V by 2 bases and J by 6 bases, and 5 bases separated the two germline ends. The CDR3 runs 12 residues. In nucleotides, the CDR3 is TGTGCCAGCAGCTTATTAGCTCAGCCCCAGCATTTT. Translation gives CASSLLAQPQHF.

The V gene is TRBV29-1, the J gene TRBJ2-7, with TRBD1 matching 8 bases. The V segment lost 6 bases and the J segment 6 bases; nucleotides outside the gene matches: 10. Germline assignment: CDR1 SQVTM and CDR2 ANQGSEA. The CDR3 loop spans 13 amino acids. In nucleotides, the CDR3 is TGCAGCGTCCCCGGACAGGGTTCGGGCGAGCAGTACTTC. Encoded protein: CSVPGQGSGEQYF.

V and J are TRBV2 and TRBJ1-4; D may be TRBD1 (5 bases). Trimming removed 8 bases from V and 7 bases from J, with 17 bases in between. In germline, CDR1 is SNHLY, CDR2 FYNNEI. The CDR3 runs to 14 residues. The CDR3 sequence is CASQTRQMSEKLFF. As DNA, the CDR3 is TGTGCCAGCCAAACCAGACAGATGAGTGAAAAACTGTTTTTT.

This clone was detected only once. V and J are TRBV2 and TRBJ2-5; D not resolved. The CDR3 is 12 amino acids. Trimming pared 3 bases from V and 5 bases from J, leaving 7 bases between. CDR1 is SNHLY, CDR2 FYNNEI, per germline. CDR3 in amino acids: CASSENRETQYF. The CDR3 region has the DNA TGTGCCAGCAGTGAGAATCGGGAGACCCAGTACTTC.

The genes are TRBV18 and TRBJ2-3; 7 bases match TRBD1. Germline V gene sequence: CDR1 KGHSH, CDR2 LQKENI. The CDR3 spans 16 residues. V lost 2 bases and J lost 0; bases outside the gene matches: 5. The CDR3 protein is CASSPRQGPSTDTQYF. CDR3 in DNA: TGTGCCAGCTCACCAAGACAGGGCCCTAGCACAGATACGCAGTATTTT. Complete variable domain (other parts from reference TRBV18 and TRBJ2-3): NAGVMQNPRHLVRRRGQEARLRCSPMKGHSHVYWYRQLPEEGLKFMVYLQKENIIDESGMPKERFSAEFPKEGPSILRIQQVVRGDSAAYFCASSPRQGPSTDTQYFGPGTRLTVL.

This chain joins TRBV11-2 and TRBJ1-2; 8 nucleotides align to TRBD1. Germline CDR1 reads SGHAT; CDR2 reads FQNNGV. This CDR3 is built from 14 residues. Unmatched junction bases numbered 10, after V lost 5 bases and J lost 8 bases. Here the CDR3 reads CASSPSTGALGYTF. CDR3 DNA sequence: TGTGCCAGCAGCCCGTCGACAGGGGCCCTCGGCTACACCTTC.

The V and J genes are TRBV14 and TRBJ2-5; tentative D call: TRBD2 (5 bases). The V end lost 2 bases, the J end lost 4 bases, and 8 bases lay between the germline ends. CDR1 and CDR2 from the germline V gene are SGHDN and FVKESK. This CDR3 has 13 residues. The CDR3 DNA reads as TGTGCCAGCAGCCAATACGGGGTAGAGACCCAGTACTTC. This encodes CASSQYGVETQYF. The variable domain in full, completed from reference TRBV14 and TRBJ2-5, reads EAGVTQFPSHSVIEKGQTVTLRCDPISGHDNLYWYRRVMGKEIKFLLHFVKESKQDESGMPNNRFLAERTGGTYSTLKVQPAELEDSGVYFCASSQYGVETQYFGPGTRLLVL.

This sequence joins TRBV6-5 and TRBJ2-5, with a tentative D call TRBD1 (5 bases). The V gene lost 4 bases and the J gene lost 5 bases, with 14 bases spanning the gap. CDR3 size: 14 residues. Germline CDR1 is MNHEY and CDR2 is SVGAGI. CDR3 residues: CASSSYQGWETQYF. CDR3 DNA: TGTGCCAGCAGTTCCTACCAGGGATGGGAGACCCAGTACTTC.

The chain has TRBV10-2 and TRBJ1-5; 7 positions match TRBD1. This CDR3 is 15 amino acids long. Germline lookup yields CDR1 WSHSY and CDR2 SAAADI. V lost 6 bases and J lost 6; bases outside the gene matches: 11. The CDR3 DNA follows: TGCGCCAGCAGATCGACAGGGAAGTTGGGTCAGCCCCAGCATTTT. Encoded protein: CASRSTGKLGQPQHF.

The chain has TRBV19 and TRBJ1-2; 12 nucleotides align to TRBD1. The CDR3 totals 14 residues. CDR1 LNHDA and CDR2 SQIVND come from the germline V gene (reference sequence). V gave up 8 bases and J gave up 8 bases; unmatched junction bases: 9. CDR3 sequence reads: CASARDRGLEGYTF. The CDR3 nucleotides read TGTGCCAGTGCTCGGGACAGGGGGCTGGAGGGCTACACCTTC.

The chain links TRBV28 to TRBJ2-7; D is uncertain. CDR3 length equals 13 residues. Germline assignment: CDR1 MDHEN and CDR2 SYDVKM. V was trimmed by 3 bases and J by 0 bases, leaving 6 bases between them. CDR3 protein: CASSFPSSYEQYF. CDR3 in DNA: TGTGCCAGCAGTTTCCCCTCCTCCTACGAGCAGTACTTC.

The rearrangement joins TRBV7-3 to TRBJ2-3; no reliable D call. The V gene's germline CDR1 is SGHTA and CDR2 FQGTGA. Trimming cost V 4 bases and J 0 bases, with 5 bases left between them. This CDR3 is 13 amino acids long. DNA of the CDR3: TGTGCCAGCAGCTCCGGGAGCACAGATACGCAGTATTTT. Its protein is CASSSGSTDTQYF.

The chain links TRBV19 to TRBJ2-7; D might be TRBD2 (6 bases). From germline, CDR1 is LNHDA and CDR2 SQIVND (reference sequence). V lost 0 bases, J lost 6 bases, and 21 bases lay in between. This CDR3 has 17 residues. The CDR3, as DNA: TGTGCCAGTAGTATAGATGGGGGAATAGCGGCCCCGGGCGAGCAGTACTTC. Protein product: CASSIDGGIAAPGEQYF. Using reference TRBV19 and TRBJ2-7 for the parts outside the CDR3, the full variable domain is DGGITQSPKYLFRKEGQNVTLSCEQNLNHDAMYWYRQDPGQGLRLIYYSQIVNDFQKGDIAEGYSVSREKKESFPLTVTSAQKNPTAFYLCASSIDGGIAAPGEQYFGPGTRLTVT.

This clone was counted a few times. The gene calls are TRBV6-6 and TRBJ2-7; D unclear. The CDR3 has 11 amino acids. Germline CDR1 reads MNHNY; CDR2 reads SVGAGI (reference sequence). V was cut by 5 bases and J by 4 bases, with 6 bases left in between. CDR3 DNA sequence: TGTGCCAGCAGTCAATCTTACGAGCAGTACTTC. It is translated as CASSQSYEQYF.

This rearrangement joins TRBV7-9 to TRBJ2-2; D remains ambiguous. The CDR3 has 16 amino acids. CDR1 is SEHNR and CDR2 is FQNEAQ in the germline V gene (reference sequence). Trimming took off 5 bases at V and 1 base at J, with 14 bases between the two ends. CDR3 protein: CASSPRIMVNTGELFF. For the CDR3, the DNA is TGTGCCAGCAGCCCCCGTATTATGGTGAACACCGGGGAGCTGTTTTTT.

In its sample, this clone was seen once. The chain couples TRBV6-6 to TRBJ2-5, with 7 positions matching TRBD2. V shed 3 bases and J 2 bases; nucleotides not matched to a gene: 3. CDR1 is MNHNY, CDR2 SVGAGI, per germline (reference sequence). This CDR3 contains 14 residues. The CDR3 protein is CASSYVGGQETQYF. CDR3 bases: TGTGCCAGCAGTTATGTCGGGGGGCAAGAGACCCAGTACTTC.